The rows below give T cell receptor beta chains drawn from one sample of a study of blood T cell repertoires in COVID-19. Sequenced by immunoSEQ multiplex PCR; TCRdb stores in-frame clones only, minus some. Of tens of thousands of clones listed, approximately 78% are singletons. The material sequenced was peripheral blood. These receptors all come from a man older than 75 with acute or convalescent COVID-19. Both conserved end residues are part of each CDR3. The D gene is left open where the match is weak. Some rows have no size entry. The others give once, few or many, or a class for an expanded clone.

NA	TRBV5-1	NA	TRBJ2-4	CASSLDPNPAKNIQYF	TGCGCCAGCAGCTTGGACCCTAACCCCGCCAAAAACATTCAGTACTTC
NA	TRBV29-1	TRBD1	TRBJ2-7	CSVGTSDRGYEQYF	TGCAGCGTTGGAACTTCGGACAGGGGCTACGAGCAGTACTTC
NA	TRBV2	TRBD2	TRBJ2-5	CASSENSGGEVVETQYF	TGTGCCAGCAGTGAAAATAGCGGGGGGGAAGTAGTTGAGACCCAGTACTTC
NA	TRBV2	TRBD2	TRBJ2-1	CASSERSGGNYNEQFF	TGTGCCAGCAGTGAGAGGAGCGGGGGAAACTACAATGAGCAGTTCTTC
once	TRBV5-1	TRBD1	TRBJ2-5	CASSFRGPPETQYF	TGCGCCAGCAGCTTCAGGGGGCCCCCAGAGACCCAGTACTTC
NA	TRBV28	NA	TRBJ1-3	CASSLYRDSSGNTIYF	TGTGCCAGCAGTTTATATAGGGACTCCTCTGGAAACACCATATATTTT
NA	TRBV3-1/TRBV3-2	NA	TRBJ1-1	CASSRGAEAFF	TGTGCCAGCAGCCGGGGGGCTGAAGCTTTCTTT
NA	TRBV28	NA	TRBJ1-5	CASSPPSAVRSNQPQHF	TGTGCCAGCAGTCCCCCCTCAGCGGTTAGAAGCAATCAGCCCCAGCATTTT
NA	TRBV24-1	NA	TRBJ1-5	CATSRHGDQPQHF	TGTGCCACCAGTAGGCACGGGGATCAGCCCCAGCATTTT
NA	TRBV3-1/TRBV3-2	TRBD2	TRBJ2-1	CASSQNAPGGTINNEQFF	TGTGCCAGCAGCCAAAACGCCCCTGGAGGGACTATAAACAATGAGCAGTTCTTC
NA	TRBV27	NA	TRBJ1-5	CASSPQSGFNSNQPQHF	TGTGCCAGCAGTCCCCAGTCCGGGTTCAATAGCAATCAGCCCCAGCATTTT
NA	TRBV12-3/TRBV12-4	NA	TRBJ1-2	CASSLAHGYTF	TGTGCCAGCAGTTTAGCGCACGGGTACACCTTC
NA	TRBV7-8	NA	TRBJ1-4	CASSFPRAEKLFF	TGTGCCAGCAGCTTCCCCAGGGCCGAAAAACTGTTTTTT
NA	TRBV28	NA	TRBJ2-2	CASSTPGDGAGELFF	TGTGCCAGCAGTACCCCAGGGGATGGGGCCGGGGAGCTGTTTTTT
NA	TRBV6-6	NA	TRBJ2-7	CASRGAPYEQYF	TGTGCCAGCAGAGGGGCGCCGTACGAGCAGTACTTC
NA	TRBV7-7	NA	TRBJ2-1	CASSLVQGGEQFF	TGTGCCAGCAGCTTAGTACAGGGCGGTGAGCAGTTCTTC
NA	TRBV7-6	NA	TRBJ1-4	CASSLDPGAPNEKLFF	TGTGCCAGCAGCTTAGACCCAGGGGCTCCTAATGAAAAACTGTTTTTT
NA	TRBV11-2	TRBD1	TRBJ2-4	CASSLDPRGNIQYF	TGTGCCAGCAGCTTAGATCCCAGGGGGAACATTCAGTACTTC
NA	TRBV7-6	NA	TRBJ1-1	CASSRIQPRVWDMNTEAFF	TGTGCCAGCAGCCGAATCCAGCCCCGAGTCTGGGACATGAACACTGAAGCTTTCTTT
NA	TRBV3-1/TRBV3-2	NA	TRBJ2-2	CASSQGRGRTGELFF	TGTGCCAGCAGCCAAGGCAGGGGCAGAACCGGGGAGCTGTTTTTT
NA	TRBV28	NA	TRBJ1-1	CASSLSNTEAFF	TGTGCCAGCAGCCTTAGTAACACTGAAGCTTTCTTT
NA	TRBV19	TRBD1	TRBJ2-7	CASSGRDRGYEQYF	TGTGCCAGTAGTGGGCGGGACAGGGGCTACGAGCAGTACTTC
NA	TRBV10-1	NA	TRBJ2-2	CASSEFSAGELFF	TGCGCCAGCAGTGAGTTTAGCGCCGGGGAGCTGTTTTTT
NA	TRBV5-1	NA	TRBJ1-5	CASSLEGDNQPQHF	TGCGCCAGCAGCTTGGAGGGGGACAATCAGCCCCAGCATTTT
NA	TRBV6-2/TRBV6-3	TRBD1	TRBJ1-2	CASSLQTGDYGYTF	TGTGCCAGCAGTCTACAGACAGGGGACTATGGCTACACCTTC
NA	TRBV11-3	NA	TRBJ1-5	CASSFKFGQPQHF	TGTGCCAGCAGCTTTAAATTCGGGCAGCCCCAGCATTTT
NA	TRBV27	NA	TRBJ1-5	CASSLYATEHQPQHF	TGTGCCAGCAGTTTATACGCGACAGAGCATCAGCCCCAGCATTTT
NA	TRBV9	NA	TRBJ2-5	CASSVGGGLETQYF	TGTGCCAGCAGCGTAGGGGGGGGCCTAGAGACCCAGTACTTC
NA	TRBV15	TRBD2	TRBJ2-1	CATSPRGTSGNANYNEQFF	TGTGCCACCAGCCCCCGAGGGACTAGCGGGAATGCTAACTACAATGAGCAGTTCTTC
NA	TRBV19	NA	TRBJ2-5	CASSEGGQETQYF	TGTGCCAGTAGCGAGGGGGGGCAAGAGACCCAGTACTTC
NA	TRBV3-1/TRBV3-2	TRBD2	TRBJ2-1	CASSQILGGEQFF	TGTGCCAGCAGCCAAATTCTCGGGGGGGAGCAGTTCTTC
NA	TRBV2	TRBD2	TRBJ2-7	CASNGKGAGWGSYEQYF	TGTGCCAGCAATGGTAAAGGAGCGGGATGGGGCTCCTACGAGCAGTACTTC
NA	TRBV11-3	TRBD2	TRBJ2-7	CASSSRGTSVYEQYF	TGTGCCAGCAGCTCGAGAGGGACTAGCGTCTACGAGCAGTACTTC
NA	TRBV11-2	NA	TRBJ2-3	CASSSFGGPTDTQYF	TGTGCCAGCAGCTCATTCGGGGGGCCCACAGATACGCAGTATTTT
NA	TRBV7-9	TRBD1	TRBJ1-6	CASSRDRVDSPLHF	TGTGCCAGCAGCCGGGACAGGGTGGATTCACCCCTCCACTTT
few	TRBV19	TRBD2	TRBJ2-1	CASSPIAGSGNEQFF	TGTGCCAGTAGTCCTATAGCGGGGTCTGGCAATGAGCAGTTCTTC
NA	TRBV5-1	NA	TRBJ1-5	CAKVSQPQHF	TGCGCCAAAGTAAGCCAGCCCCAGCATTTT
NA	TRBV5-1	NA	TRBJ1-1	CASSPGGGADTEAFF	TGCGCCAGCAGCCCGGGTGGGGGCGCGGACACTGAAGCTTTCTTT
NA	TRBV27	TRBD1	TRBJ2-7	CASSLTGGHEQYF	TGTGCCAGCAGTTTGACAGGGGGCCACGAGCAGTACTTC
NA	TRBV15	TRBD1	TRBJ1-5	CATSRDLYRDRGNQPQHF	TGTGCCACCAGCAGAGATCTCTACCGGGACAGGGGAAATCAGCCCCAGCATTTT
NA	TRBV5-6	NA	TRBJ1-1	CASSLRDTEAFF	TGTGCCAGCAGCTTGCGAGACACTGAAGCTTTCTTT
NA	TRBV6-9	TRBD2	TRBJ2-1	CASTYPGLADEQFF	TGTGCCAGCACATATCCGGGACTAGCAGACGAGCAGTTCTTC
NA	TRBV3-1/TRBV3-2	TRBD2	TRBJ2-2	CASSGRAYTGELFF	TGTGCCAGCAGCGGGAGGGCATACACCGGGGAGCTGTTTTTT
NA	TRBV25-1	TRBD2	TRBJ2-1	CASSEGGGRALYNEQFF	TGTGCCAGCAGTGAGGGGGGCGGGAGGGCCCTCTACAATGAGCAGTTCTTC
NA	TRBV2	TRBD2	TRBJ2-7	CASSRPPGLHEQYF	TGTGCCAGCAGTAGACCTCCGGGACTACACGAGCAGTACTTC
NA	TRBV7-8	NA	TRBJ2-7	CASSLSLSYEQYF	TGTGCCAGCAGCTTATCACTTTCCTACGAGCAGTACTTC
NA	TRBV30	TRBD2	TRBJ2-3	CAWSVKTSGTDTQYF	TGTGCCTGGAGTGTAAAAACTAGCGGCACAGATACGCAGTATTTT
few	TRBV28	NA	TRBJ1-1	CASSGGFKGSHTEAFF	TGTGCCAGCAGCGGGGGGTTCAAGGGATCGCACACTGAAGCTTTCTTT
NA	TRBV7-8	TRBD2	TRBJ2-3	CASSRAGGARLASTDTQYF	TGTGCCAGCAGCCGCGCCGGGGGGGCCCGCCTGGCTAGCACAGATACGCAGTATTTT
NA	TRBV6-5	TRBD1	TRBJ2-6	CASGTGGTGANVLTF	TGTGCCAGCGGTACAGGGGGAACTGGGGCCAACGTCCTGACTTTC
NA	TRBV6-1	NA	TRBJ2-7	CASSEGRRGLYEQYF	TGTGCCAGCAGTGAAGGGCGGAGGGGGCTCTACGAGCAGTACTTC
NA	TRBV4-2	TRBD1	TRBJ1-1	CASSHWTGYTEAFF	TGTGCCAGCAGCCATTGGACAGGGTACACTGAAGCTTTCTTT